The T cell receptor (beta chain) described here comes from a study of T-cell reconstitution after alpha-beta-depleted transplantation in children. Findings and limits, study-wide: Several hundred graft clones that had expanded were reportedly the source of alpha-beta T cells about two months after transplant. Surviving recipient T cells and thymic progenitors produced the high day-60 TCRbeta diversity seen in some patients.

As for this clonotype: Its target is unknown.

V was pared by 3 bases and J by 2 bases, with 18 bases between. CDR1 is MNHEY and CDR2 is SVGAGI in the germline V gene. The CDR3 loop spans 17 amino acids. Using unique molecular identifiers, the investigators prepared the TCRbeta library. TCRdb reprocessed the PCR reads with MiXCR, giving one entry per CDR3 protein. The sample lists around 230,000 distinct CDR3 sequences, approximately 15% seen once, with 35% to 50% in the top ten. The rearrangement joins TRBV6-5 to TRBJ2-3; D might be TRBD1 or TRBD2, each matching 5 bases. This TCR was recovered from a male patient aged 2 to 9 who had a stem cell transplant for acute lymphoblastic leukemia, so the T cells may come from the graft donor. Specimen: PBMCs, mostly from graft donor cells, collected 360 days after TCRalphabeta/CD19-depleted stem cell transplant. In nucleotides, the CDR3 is TGTGCCAGCAGTTATTGGTTAGGACGGGACGACACAGATACGCAGTATTTT. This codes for CASSYWLGRDDTDTQYF.